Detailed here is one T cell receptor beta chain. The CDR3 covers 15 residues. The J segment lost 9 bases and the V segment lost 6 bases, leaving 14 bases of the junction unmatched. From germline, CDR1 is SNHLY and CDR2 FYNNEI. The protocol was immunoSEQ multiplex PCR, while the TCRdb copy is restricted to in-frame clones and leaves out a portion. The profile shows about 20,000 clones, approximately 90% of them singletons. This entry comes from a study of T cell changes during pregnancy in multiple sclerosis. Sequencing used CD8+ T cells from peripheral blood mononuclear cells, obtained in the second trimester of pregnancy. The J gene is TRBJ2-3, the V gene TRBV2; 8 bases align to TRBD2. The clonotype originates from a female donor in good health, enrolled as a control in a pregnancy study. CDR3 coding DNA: TGTGCCAGCAGCTTAGGGCAGGGGCGGGAGGTCACGCAGTATTTT. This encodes CASSLGQGREVTQYF.